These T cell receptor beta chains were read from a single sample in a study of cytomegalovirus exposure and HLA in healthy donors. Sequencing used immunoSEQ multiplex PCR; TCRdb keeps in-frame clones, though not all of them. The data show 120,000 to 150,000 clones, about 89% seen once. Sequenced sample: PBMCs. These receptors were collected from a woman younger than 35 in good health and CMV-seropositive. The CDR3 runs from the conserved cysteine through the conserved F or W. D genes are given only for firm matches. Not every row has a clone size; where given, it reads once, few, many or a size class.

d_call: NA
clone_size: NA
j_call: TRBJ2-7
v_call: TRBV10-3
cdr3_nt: TGTGCCATCAGTGAGACGGGAGAGCAGTACTTC
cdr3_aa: CAISETGEQYF

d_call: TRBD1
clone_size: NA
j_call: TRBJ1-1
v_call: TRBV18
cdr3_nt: TGTGCCAGCTCACCAGGGACAGCTGAAGCTTTCTTT
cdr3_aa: CASSPGTAEAFF

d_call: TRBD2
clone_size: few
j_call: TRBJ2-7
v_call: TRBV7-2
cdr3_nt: TGTGCCAGCAGCTCCCGCGGGGGGAGTTACGAGCAGTACTTC
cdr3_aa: CASSSRGGSYEQYF

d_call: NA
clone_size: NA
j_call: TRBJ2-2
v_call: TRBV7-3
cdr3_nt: TGTGCCAGCAGCTCTCAGGACGGGGAGCTGTTTTTT
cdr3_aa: CASSSQDGELFF

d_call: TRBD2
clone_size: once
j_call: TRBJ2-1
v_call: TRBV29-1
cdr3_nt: TGCAGCGTTGAGGGTGGACTAGTGTATGGTGAGCAGTTCTTC
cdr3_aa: CSVEGGLVYGEQFF

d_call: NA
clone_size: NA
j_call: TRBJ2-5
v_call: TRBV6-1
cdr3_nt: TGTGCCAGCAGTGAACAGCAAGAGACCCAGTACTTC
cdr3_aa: CASSEQQETQYF

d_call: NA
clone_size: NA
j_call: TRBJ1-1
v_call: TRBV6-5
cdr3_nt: TGTGCCAGCAGTTACAGCGGGGGCAGGACTGAAGCTTTCTTT
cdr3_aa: CASSYSGGRTEAFF

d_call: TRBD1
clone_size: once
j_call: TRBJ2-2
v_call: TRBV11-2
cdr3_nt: TGTGCCAGCAGCTTCTGGGGGACAGGGAACACCGGGGAGCTGTTTTTT
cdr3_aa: CASSFWGTGNTGELFF

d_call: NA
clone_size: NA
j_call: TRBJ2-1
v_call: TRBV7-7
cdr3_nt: TGTGCCAGCAGCCCCTTAGTAGAATCTGAGCAGTTCTTC
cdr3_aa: CASSPLVESEQFF

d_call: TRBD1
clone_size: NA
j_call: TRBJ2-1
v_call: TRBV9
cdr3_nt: TGTGCCAGCAGCGCCCGGACAGGGGGCTATGGAGATGAGCAGTTCTTC
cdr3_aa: CASSARTGGYGDEQFF

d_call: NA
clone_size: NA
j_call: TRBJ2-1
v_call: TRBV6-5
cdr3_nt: TGTGCCAGCAGTATGAGCAATGAGCAGTTCTTC
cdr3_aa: CASSMSNEQFF

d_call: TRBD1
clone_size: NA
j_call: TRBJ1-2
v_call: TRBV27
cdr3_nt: TGTGCCAGCAGTACACAGGGGGCGTCTGATGGCTACACCTTC
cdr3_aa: CASSTQGASDGYTF

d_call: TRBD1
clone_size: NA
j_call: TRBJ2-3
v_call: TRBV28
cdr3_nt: TGTGCCAGCAGTGTACAGGGGGCCTGGACAGATACGCAGTATTTT
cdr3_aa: CASSVQGAWTDTQYF

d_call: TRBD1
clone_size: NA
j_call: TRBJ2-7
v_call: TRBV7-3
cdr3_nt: TGTGCCAGCAGCGAAGGACAGGGGAACTACGAGCAGTACTTC
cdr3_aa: CASSEGQGNYEQYF

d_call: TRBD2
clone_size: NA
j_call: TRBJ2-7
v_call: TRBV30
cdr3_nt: TGTGCCTGGAGTGTATTGGGACTAGCGGGAGGCGAGCAGTACTTC
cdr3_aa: CAWSVLGLAGGEQYF

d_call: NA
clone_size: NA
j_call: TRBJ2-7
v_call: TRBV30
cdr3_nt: TGTGCCTGGAGTGTCGGGACTTCCTACGAGCAGTACTTC
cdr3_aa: CAWSVGTSYEQYF

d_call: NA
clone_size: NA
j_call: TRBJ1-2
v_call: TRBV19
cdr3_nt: TGTGCCACACACTGGGGGCGAGGCTACACCTTC
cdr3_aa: CATHWGRGYTF

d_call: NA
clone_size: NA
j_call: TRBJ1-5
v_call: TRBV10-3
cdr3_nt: TGTGCCATCAGTGATCAGGGGCCCGCGGGTCAGCCCCAGCATTTT
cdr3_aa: CAISDQGPAGQPQHF

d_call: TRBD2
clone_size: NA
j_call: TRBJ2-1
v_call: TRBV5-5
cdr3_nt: TGTGCCAGCAGCTTGGGACTAGCGGACTACAATGAGCAGTTCTTC
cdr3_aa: CASSLGLADYNEQFF

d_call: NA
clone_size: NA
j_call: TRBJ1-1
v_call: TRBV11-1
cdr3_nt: TGTGCCAGCAGCTTTACAACGAACACTGAAGCTTTCTTT
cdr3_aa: CASSFTTNTEAFF

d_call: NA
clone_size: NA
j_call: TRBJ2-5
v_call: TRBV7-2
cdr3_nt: TGTGCCAGCATCCTAGACTCGTTCCAAGAGACCCAGTACTTC
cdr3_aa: CASILDSFQETQYF

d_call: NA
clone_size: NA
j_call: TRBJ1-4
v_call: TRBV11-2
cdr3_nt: TGTGCCAGCAGCTTAGGACAGATAGCAACTAATGAAAAACTGTTTTTT
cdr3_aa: CASSLGQIATNEKLFF

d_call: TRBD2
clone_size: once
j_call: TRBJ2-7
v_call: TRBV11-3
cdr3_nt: TGTGCCAGCAGCTTCTCTAGCGGAGGTTACGAGCAGTACTTC
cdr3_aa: CASSFSSGGYEQYF

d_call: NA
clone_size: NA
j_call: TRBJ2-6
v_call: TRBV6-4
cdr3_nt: TGTGCCAGCAGTGACTCGACAACTGGGGCCAACGTCCTGACTTTC
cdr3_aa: CASSDSTTGANVLTF

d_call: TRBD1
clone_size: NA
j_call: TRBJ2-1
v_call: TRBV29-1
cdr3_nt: TGCAGCGCCGAGGGTACACAGGGGGCGGTTTACAATGAGCAGTTCTTC
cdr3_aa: CSAEGTQGAVYNEQFF

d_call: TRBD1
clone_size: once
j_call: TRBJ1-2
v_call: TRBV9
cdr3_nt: TGTGCCAGCAGTGAAAAGGGACAGGGAACTGCCTATGGCTACACCTTC
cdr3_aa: CASSEKGQGTAYGYTF

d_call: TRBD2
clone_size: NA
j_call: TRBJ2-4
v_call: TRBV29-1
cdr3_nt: TGCAGCGTTTGGGGGGGAACCAAAAACATTCAGTACTTC
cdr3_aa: CSVWGGTKNIQYF

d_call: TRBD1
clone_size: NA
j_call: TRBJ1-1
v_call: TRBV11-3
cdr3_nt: TGTGCCAGCAGCTTAGATCGGGACAGAGGGAACACTGAAGCTTTCTTT
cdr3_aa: CASSLDRDRGNTEAFF

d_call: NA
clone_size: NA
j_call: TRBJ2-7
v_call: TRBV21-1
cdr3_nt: TGTGCCAGCAGAAGGGGGGTCCCGGGACAGGGGTTAAACGAGCAGTACTTC
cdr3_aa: CASRRGVPGQGLNEQYF

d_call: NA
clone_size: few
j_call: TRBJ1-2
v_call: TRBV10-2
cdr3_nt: TGCGCCAGCAGTGAAAGTACATGGGGCTACACCTTC
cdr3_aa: CASSESTWGYTF

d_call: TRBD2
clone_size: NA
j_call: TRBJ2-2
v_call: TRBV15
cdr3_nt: TGTGCCACCAGCAGAGATTACTCTAGCGGGAGTACCGGGGAGCTGTTTTTT
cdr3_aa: CATSRDYSSGSTGELFF

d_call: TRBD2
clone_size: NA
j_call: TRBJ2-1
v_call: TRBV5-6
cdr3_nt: TGTGCCAGCAGCTTCCAGGGACTAGCGGGAGCCAATGAGCAGTTCTTC
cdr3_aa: CASSFQGLAGANEQFF

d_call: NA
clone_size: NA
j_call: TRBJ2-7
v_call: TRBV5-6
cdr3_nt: TGTGCCAGCAGCCTGAGGCTAGGAACTTACGAGCAGTACTTC
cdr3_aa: CASSLRLGTYEQYF

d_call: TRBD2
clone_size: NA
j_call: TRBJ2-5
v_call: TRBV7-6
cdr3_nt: TGTGCCAGCAGCTTTCGTAGCGGGAATGCAGAGACCCAGTACTTC
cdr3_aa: CASSFRSGNAETQYF

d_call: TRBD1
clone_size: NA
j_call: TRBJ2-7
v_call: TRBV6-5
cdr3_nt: TGTGCCAGCAGTTACTCAGGACAGGCTCTACCCTCTTGGCAGTACTTC
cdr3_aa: CASSYSGQALPSWQYF

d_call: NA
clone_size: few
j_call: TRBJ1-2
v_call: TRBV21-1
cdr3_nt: TGTGCCAGCAGCATAAGACAGGGCCCCAATGAGGGCTACACCTTC
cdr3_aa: CASSIRQGPNEGYTF

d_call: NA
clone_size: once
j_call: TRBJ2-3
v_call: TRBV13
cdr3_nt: TGTGCCAGCAGCTTAGCAGCGAGCACAGATACGCAGTATTTT
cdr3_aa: CASSLAASTDTQYF

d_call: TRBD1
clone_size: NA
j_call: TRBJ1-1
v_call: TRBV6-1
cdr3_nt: TGTGCCAGCAGAGGACAGGCGGCTATGAACACTGAAGCTTTCTTT
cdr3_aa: CASRGQAAMNTEAFF

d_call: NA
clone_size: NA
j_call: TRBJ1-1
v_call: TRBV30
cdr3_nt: TGTGCCTGGAGTGGTGGATCTAGTACTGAAGCTTTCTTT
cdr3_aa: CAWSGGSSTEAFF

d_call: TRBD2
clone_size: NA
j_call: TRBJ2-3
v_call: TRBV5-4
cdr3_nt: TGTGCCAGCAGCTTGCCCTCGGGACTAGGGGCGCAGTATTTT
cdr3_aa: CASSLPSGLGAQYF

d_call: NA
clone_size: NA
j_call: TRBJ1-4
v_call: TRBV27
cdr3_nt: TGTGCCAGCAGTCCGAAGGGAGGGTATGGAAAACTGTTTTTT
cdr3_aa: CASSPKGGYGKLFF

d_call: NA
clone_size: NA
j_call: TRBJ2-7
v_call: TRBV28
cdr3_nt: TGTGCCAGCAGTTTGGGACTCTACGAGCAGTACTTC
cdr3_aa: CASSLGLYEQYF

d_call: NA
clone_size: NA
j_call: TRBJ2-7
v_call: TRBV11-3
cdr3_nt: TGTGCCAGCAGAGAGAGAACCTACGAGCAGTACTTC
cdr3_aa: CASRERTYEQYF

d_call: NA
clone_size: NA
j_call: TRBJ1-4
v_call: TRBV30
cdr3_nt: TGTGCCTGGAGTGTATTGTTAAGGGAGGGAGAAAAACTGTTTTTT
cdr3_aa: CAWSVLLREGEKLFF

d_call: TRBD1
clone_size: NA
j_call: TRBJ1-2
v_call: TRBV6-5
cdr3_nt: TGTGCCAGCAGCATCACAGGGGACCTTAACTATGGCTACACCTTC
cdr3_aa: CASSITGDLNYGYTF

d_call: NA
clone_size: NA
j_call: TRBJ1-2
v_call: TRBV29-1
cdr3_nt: TGCAGCGAGCGAACGGGCTATGGCTACACCTTC
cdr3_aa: CSERTGYGYTF

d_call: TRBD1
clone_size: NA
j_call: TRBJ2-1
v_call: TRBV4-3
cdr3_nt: TGCGCCAGCAGCCAAGACTTCCGGGACAGTGACAATGAGCAGTTCTTC
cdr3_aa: CASSQDFRDSDNEQFF

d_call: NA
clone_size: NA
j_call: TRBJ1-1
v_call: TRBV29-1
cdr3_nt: TGCAGCGCAGCCGAGACCCGCCGGGGCACTGAAGCTTTCTTT
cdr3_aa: CSAAETRRGTEAFF

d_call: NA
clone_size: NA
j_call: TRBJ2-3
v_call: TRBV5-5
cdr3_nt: TGTGCCAGCAGCTTGGGTGCTGCCAAAAGGACAGATTCTGAGGATACGCAGTATTTT
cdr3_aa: CASSLGAAKRTDSEDTQYF

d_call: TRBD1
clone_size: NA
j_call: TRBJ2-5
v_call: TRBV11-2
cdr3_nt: TGTGCCAGCAGCTTTACCCTGGGACAGGGCAGGACCCAGTACTTC
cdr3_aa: CASSFTLGQGRTQYF

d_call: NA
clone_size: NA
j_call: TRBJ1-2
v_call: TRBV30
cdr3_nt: TGTGCCTGGAGCATAGTTGTTTATGGCTACACCTTC
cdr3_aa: CAWSIVVYGYTF

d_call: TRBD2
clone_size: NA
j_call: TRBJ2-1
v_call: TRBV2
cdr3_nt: TGTGCCAGCAGTTCCCGGCGAGCGGGGGAATACAATGAGCAGTTCTTC
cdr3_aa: CASSSRRAGEYNEQFF

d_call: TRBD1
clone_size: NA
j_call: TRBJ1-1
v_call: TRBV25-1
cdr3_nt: TGTGCCAGCAGTGACCCGGGACAGCCGAACACTGAAGCTTTCTTT
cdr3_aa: CASSDPGQPNTEAFF

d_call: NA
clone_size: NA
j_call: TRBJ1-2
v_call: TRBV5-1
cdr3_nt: TGCGCCAGCAGCTTGACAGGATTAAATGGCTACACCTTC
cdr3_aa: CASSLTGLNGYTF